What follows is one T cell receptor beta chain and its context. The data are from a study of blood T cell repertoires in COVID-19. On the study more broadly: The United States, Italy and Spain provided the acute and convalescent COVID-19 samples.

In the authors' workflow: The authors estimated nucleated cell counts from reference gene primer amplification. Here immunoSEQ multiplex PCR was the method, and the copy in TCRdb shows in-frame clones only, minus some. V, J and clone size are taken as reported in that table, and D and trimming were inferred from the DNA itself. The data show around 99,000 clones, with more than 70% seen just once and 4.3% held by the top ten. Germline loops: CDR1 SGHRS, CDR2 YFSETQ. The V and J ends lost 5 bases and 2 bases, in that order; junction bases with no gene match: 4. The CDR3 is 14 residues long. This clonotype was obtained from a man aged 70-80 years with acute or convalescent COVID-19. Sample: peripheral blood. The chain has TRBV5-1 and TRBJ1-3; 7 nucleotides align to TRBD1. CDR3: CASRLTGTGNTIYF. The CDR3 DNA reads TGCGCCAGCAGGCTGACAGGGACTGGAAACACCATATATTTT.